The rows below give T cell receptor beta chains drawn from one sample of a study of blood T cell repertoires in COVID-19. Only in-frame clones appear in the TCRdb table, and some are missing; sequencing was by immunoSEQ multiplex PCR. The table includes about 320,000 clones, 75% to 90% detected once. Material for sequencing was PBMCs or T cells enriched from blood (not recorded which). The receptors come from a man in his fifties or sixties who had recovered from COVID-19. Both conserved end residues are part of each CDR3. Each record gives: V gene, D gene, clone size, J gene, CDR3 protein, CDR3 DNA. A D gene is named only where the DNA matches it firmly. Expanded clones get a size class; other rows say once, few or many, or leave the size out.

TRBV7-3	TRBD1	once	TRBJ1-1	CASSPGQVNTEAFF	TGTGCCAGCAGCCCGGGACAGGTGAACACTGAAGCTTTCTTT
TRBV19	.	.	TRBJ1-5	CASSTDSTGWGNQPQHF	TGTGCCAGTAGTACCGATTCCACAGGGTGGGGCAATCAGCCCCAGCATTTT
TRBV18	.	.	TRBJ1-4	CASSPGRGGTNEKLFF	TGTGCCAGCTCACCAGGCCGGGGAGGAACTAATGAAAAACTGTTTTTT
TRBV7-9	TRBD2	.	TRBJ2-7	CASSLRGGGSRYEQYF	TGTGCCAGCAGCTTAAGAGGCGGGGGGTCTAGGTACGAGCAGTACTTC
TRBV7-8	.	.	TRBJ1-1	CASSSRGYTEAFF	TGTGCCAGCAGCTCAAGGGGCTACACTGAAGCTTTCTTT
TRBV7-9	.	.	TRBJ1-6	CASSPRVDNSPLHF	TGTGCCAGCAGCCCACGGGTGGATAATTCACCCCTCCACTTT
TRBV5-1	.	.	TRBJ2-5	CASSPQGEAFETQYF	TGCGCCAGCAGCCCGCAGGGGGAGGCTTTTGAGACCCAGTACTTC
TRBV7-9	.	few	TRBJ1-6	CASSLLGGGNSPLHF	TGTGCCAGCAGCTTATTAGGGGGAGGGAATTCACCCCTCCACTTT
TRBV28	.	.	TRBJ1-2	CASSHRTDGYTF	TGTGCCAGCAGCCACCGTACTGATGGCTACACCTTC
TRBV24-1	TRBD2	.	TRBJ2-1	CATSDSGTSGRVVNEQFF	TGTGCCACCAGTGACTCCGGGACTAGCGGGAGGGTGGTCAATGAGCAGTTCTTC
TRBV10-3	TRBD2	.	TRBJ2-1	CAISEGTSGRASLVGQFF	TGTGCCATCAGTGAAGGGACTAGCGGGAGGGCCAGTCTCGTCGGGCAGTTCTTC
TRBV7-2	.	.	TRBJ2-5	CASSLTGEVTQYF	TGTGCCAGCAGCTTAACCGGGGAGGTGACCCAGTACTTC
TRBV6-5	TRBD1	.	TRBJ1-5	CASSSGQGGNQPQHF	TGTGCCAGCAGCTCCGGACAGGGAGGGAATCAGCCCCAGCATTTT
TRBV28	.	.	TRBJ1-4	CASSLRGGTLGEKLFF	TGTGCCAGCAGTTTACGGGGCGGGACGTTAGGGGAAAAACTGTTTTTT
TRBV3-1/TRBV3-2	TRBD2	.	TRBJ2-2	CASSQGRTSGNTGELFF	TGTGCCAGCAGCCAAGGCCGGACTAGCGGTAACACCGGGGAGCTGTTTTTT
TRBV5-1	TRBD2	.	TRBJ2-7	CASSATSGSSPYEQYF	TGCGCCAGCAGCGCGACTAGCGGGAGTTCCCCCTACGAGCAGTACTTC
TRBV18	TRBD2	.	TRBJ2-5	CASSPPNVGAGGQRTFSQETQYF	TGTGCCAGCTCACCACCGAACGTTGGAGCGGGAGGGCAACGAACCTTCTCCCAAGAGACCCAGTACTTC
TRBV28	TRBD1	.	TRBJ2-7	CASSYRQGDEQYF	TGTGCCAGCAGTTACCGACAGGGGGACGAGCAGTACTTC
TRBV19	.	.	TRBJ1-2	CASRGEAAGDYDYTF	TGTGCCAGTAGAGGTGAAGCGGCTGGCGACTATGACTACACCTTC
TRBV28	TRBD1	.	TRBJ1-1	CASSLPGTGPVYTEAFF	TGTGCCAGCAGTTTACCCGGGACAGGGCCGGTGTACACTGAAGCTTTCTTT
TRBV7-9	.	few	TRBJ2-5	CASSAAGSETQYF	TGTGCCAGCAGCGCGGCAGGGTCAGAGACCCAGTACTTC
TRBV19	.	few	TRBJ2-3	CASGNSFGSTDTQYF	TGTGCCAGCGGGAATTCTTTCGGCTCCACAGATACGCAGTATTTT
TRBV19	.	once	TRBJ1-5	CASRIPGSLGHQPQHF	TGTGCCAGTAGGATCCCAGGGTCCCTTGGCCATCAGCCCCAGCATTTT
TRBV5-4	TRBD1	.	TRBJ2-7	CASSSGTGVTYEQYF	TGTGCCAGCAGCTCGGGGACAGGGGTTACTTACGAGCAGTACTTC
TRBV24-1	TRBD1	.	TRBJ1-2	CATSEPDRDYGYTF	TGTGCCACCAGTGAGCCGGACAGGGACTATGGCTACACCTTC
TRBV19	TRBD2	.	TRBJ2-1	CASIAPRGAGAYNEQFF	TGTGCCAGTATCGCCCCCCGCGGAGCGGGAGCTTACAATGAGCAGTTCTTC
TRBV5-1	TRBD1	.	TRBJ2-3	CATNLGTGTSTDTQYF	TGCGCCACCAACCTCGGGACAGGAACTAGCACAGATACGCAGTATTTT
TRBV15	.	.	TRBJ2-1	CATSRDGGYGTNEQFF	TGTGCCACCAGCAGAGATGGGGGCTATGGTACGAATGAGCAGTTCTTC
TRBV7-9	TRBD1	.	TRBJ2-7	CASSSLDRGSYEQYF	TGTGCCAGCAGCTCCCTGGACAGGGGTTCGTACGAGCAGTACTTC
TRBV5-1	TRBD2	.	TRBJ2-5	CASSYGGGVVTQYF	TGCGCCAGCAGCTATGGCGGGGGGGTTGTAACCCAGTACTTC
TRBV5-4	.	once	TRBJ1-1	CASSLAAQGNTEAFF	TGTGCCAGCAGCTTGGCCGCACAGGGTAACACTGAAGCTTTCTTT
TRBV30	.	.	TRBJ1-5	CAWSAGLSGNQPQHF	TGTGCCTGGAGTGCGGGACTTAGTGGCAATCAGCCCCAGCATTTT
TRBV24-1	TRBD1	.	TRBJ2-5	CATSDTGTGRPETQYF	TGTGCCACCAGTGATACCGGGACAGGGCGTCCCGAGACCCAGTACTTC
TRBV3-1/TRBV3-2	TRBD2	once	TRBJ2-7	CASSLTSGSLYEQYF	TGTGCCAGCAGTCTGACTAGCGGGAGTCTCTACGAGCAGTACTTC
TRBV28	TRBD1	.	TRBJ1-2	CASRRDSNYGYTF	TGTGCCAGCAGGAGGGACAGCAACTATGGCTACACCTTC
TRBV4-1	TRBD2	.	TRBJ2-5	CASSQDPSGGYGSQYF	TGCGCCAGCAGCCAAGATCCTAGCGGGGGGTACGGGTCCCAGTACTTC
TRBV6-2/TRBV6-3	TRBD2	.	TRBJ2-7	CASSYAGGPLQYF	TGTGCCAGCAGTTATGCGGGAGGGCCGCTGCAGTACTTC